This T cell receptor (beta chain) originates from a study of cytomegalovirus exposure and HLA in healthy donors listed by TCRdb under 2017. Concerning the study at large: An earlier analysis of some 550 of the donors reported approximately 290 Gb of sequence data and approximately 110 million unique TCR beta sequences from some 180 million T cells. Across approximately 400 genotyped donors of the cohort, an average of roughly 230,000 unique TCR beta nucleotide sequences per donor were sequenced, and approximately 19% of those sequences were non-productive. A few DR-DQ haplotypes were handled as single units for association and clustering because linkage in the cohort was strong. An early release that covered 500 to 800 HLA-typed donors contained around 330 gigabases of sequencing data and roughly 84 million unique TCR sequences. High-throughput TCR immunosequencing, statistical association of individual TCRs with disease status, and machine learning were combined to predict cytomegalovirus infection status. Donor age, sex, ethnicity and CMV serostatus were collected together with the repertoire data. Both class I and class II loci were covered by HLA typing, at four-digit resolution. In an earlier analysis of several hundred of the donors, high-throughput TCR beta sequencing was used to judge whether each TCR beta V gene segment behaved as functional or pseudogenic. A later genetic analysis used genome-wide SNP genotypes for about three fifths of the roughly 700 donors, treating that subset as a discovery cohort. All discovery cohort repertoires had been generated on a single sequencing platform. Typing coverage differed by locus: A, B, C, DRB1 and DQB1 were typed in roughly 620-630 donors, DQA1 in about 510, DPA1 in around 600, and DPB1 in about 450. The T cell repertoires of 700 or so subjects were profiled by immunosequencing and related to cytomegalovirus serostatus. Of the roughly 400 genotyped donors, approximately 82% fell in the genetic ancestry cluster associated with self-reported Caucasian donors. In a later analysis, previously published TCR beta repertoires from 500 to 750 donors were re-analyzed and high-resolution HLA genotyping was added so that TCR occurrence patterns could be studied. Rather than drawing on any new phenotypic data, the later analysis identified candidate immune exposures from TCR beta sequences and the way those sequences occurred across donors. A separate validation cohort of approximately 120 different subjects was used in addition to the roughly 670-subject first cohort. The study was designed to test whether signatures of past pathogen exposure could be identified by cataloging public T cell receptors. General findings and caveats noted by the study authors: Cytomegalovirus status was reported to be diagnosed by the classifier with high specificity and sensitivity in both the original and validation cohorts. An earlier analysis of approximately 590 of the donors showed that most TCR beta V segments appeared in productive rearrangements either about 87% or about 30% of the time, which broadly matched IMGT annotations. Because counts were too low, approximately 15 rarely observed V segments, including chromosome 9 orphons, were excluded from the earlier analysis of around 590 of the donors. Specific HLA alleles were associated with some 15,000 TCR beta sequences at a false discovery rate of 0.05 in a later analysis. Because HLA typing was missing for some donors at each locus, association tests included only the typed subset. The study listed 150 to 200 TCR beta chains as associated with cytomegalovirus. In a later analysis, TCR association rates were found to vary across HLA loci, with the most associated TCRs seen for DRB1 alleles and the fewest for HLA-C alleles. A later analysis found that HLA-associated TCR beta chains were more clonally expanded and had lower generation probabilities than equally common non-associated chains. A group of highly shared sequence variants was considered likely to be a technical artifact of the sequencing pipeline. In vitro tests confirmed that three of the cytomegalovirus-associated TCR beta chains recognize cytomegalovirus antigens. A later genetic analysis reported fewer N-insertions in productive TCRs among donors in an Asian-associated ancestry cluster than the approximately 700-donor mean. The cohort was sequenced for TCR beta chains only, and without alpha or paired-chain data the features that could be detected were limited. According to the authors, the approach could potentially be generalized to other disease states and immunological phenotypes. When HLA alleles, especially DR and DQ, strongly co-occurred, TCR associations were difficult to assign to individual alleles. Correlated functional status among segregating V segments might reflect linkage disequilibrium, but an unknown experimental factor could not be ruled out. A further reported finding was that TCR beta sequences accurately predicted the HLA-A and HLA-B alleles for most subjects in the first cohort. A later genetic analysis associated a missense DCLRE1C variant with V-gene and J-gene trimming of TCR beta chains, and an independent cohort replicated the association. Most TCR sequences were observed very rarely across donors, whereas some public TCRs were present in many individuals. Immune exposure information for the cohort was limited to CMV serostatus. Sequencing depth was assumed to be roughly uniform across donors in the presence/absence analyses, though that assumption may not hold. In a later analysis, several top co-occurrence clusters were reported to appear linked to parvovirus B19, influenza, CMV and Epstein-Barr virus. Some IMGT-functional V segments, including TRBV6-2 and TRBV6-3, could not be distinguished by the 87-base-pair reads and were therefore excluded. Most CMV-associated TCR beta chains appeared to be HLA-restricted in a later analysis, and the HLA associations seemed to be driven largely by CMV exposure.

In total, 500 to 700 healthy bone marrow donors made up the cohort. At the time of sampling, all cohort members were nominally healthy, though unrecorded immune exposures were likely present. The donor tested CMV seropositive and was one of the 289 seropositive cohort members. A peripheral blood sample was collected from each donor, and TCR beta sequencing was performed on peripheral blood mononuclear cells. Genomic DNA was extracted from the blood cell samples with the Qiagen DNeasy Blood Extraction Kit. Library preparation employed the immunoSEQ multiplex PCR assay. A mixture of 60 forward primers for TCR Vbeta segments and 13 reverse primers for TCR Jbeta segments was used in the multiplex PCR. The CDR3 region of rearranged TCR beta genes was amplified from genomic DNA with a multiplex PCR assay. Amplified TCR beta libraries were sequenced as 87-base-pair reads on the Illumina HiSeq System. In the authors' own workflow: A later analysis tallied roughly 80 million unique TCR beta chains across the 550 to 850 repertoires, and some 10 million of those chains were shared by two or more donors. Raw reads were error-corrected and collapsed into unique sequences with a nearest-neighbor algorithm that merged closely related sequences to remove PCR and sequencing errors. CDR3 sequences were aligned to IMGT reference sequences to assign V, D and J gene segments. For a sequence to be retained, a match of at least six nucleotides was required to both a V gene segment and a J gene segment. A rearrangement counted as productive if the CDR3 had no stop codons and remained in frame with V and J, and every other rearrangement counted as non-productive. CDR3 was defined by IMGT convention, running from the second conserved V-encoded cysteine to the conserved J-encoded phenylalanine. In an earlier analysis of just under 600 of the donors, sequences lacking an unambiguous match to a single V gene segment were excluded. An earlier analysis of 587 of the donors called V segments functional above 56.7% productive rearrangements and segregating when the between-donor standard deviation exceeded 5%. To diagnose cytomegalovirus status from the catalog of TCR beta chain sequences, a statistical classification framework was built. In a later analysis, TCR nucleotide sequences were compared against IMGT/GENE-DB human TR gene sequences so that V and J genes could be assigned. A later analysis assigned CDR3 sequences and most-parsimonious VDJ recombination scenarios with the TCRdist pipeline. In a later analysis, every TCR beta chain was defined by the combination of its CDR3 amino acid sequence and its V-gene family, and reads without a unique V-gene family were dropped. In a later analysis, approximately 640 highly shared, low-generation-probability nucleotide sequences were removed to address suspected cross-contamination and a sequencing artifact. A later analysis calculated a clonal expansion index for each public chain from normalized within-repertoire ranks of inferred template counts. A later analysis computed generation probabilities with a VDJ recombination model fitted to out-of-frame rearrangements, and checked the results against IGoR. In a later analysis, hypergeometric tests were used to score TCR-TCR, TCR-HLA and TCR-CMV co-occurrence, with a repertoire-size bias correction applied to TCR pairs. To estimate false discovery rates, a later analysis permuted the HLA or CMV assignments 20 times. In a later analysis, co-occurring TCRs were grouped using DBSCAN, and TCRdist sequence similarity was added for clustering within HLA-allele-positive subsets. Repertoires with fewer than 30,000 or more than 120,000 public chains, plus five repertoires with anomalous nucleotide sharing, were excluded from co-occurrence clustering. This immuneACCESS table, as held by TCRdb, lists in-frame sequences with V and J called but not all clones. Of the missing ones, under half trace to an unresolved V gene in checked studies; the others have no known cause. The V and J calls and clone size are taken from that table; D and trimming were inferred from the DNA. The sample table on file contains about 50,000 clones. Around an eighth of the sample belongs to the ten largest clones.

CDR1 MNHEY and CDR2 SMNVEV were looked up in the germline V gene (reference sequence). The CDR3 starts with the cysteine, ends with the phenylalanine, and has 16 residues. The retained sequence is limited to the CDR3, 48 bases, with the frame set at the first base. At the junction V is shortened by 3 bases and J by 5 bases; bases outside the gene matches: 9. About this clone itself: It lacks a known antigen.

The sequencing input was PBMCs. The receptor's source is a man aged 18 to 30 in good health and CMV-seropositive. The chain is made from TRBV27 and TRBJ1-5, and 8 junction bases match TRBD1. The CDR3 region has the sequence CASSLGGQGKYQPQHF. The DNA is TGTGCCAGCAGTTTGGGTGGACAGGGAAAGTATCAGCCCCAGCATTTT.